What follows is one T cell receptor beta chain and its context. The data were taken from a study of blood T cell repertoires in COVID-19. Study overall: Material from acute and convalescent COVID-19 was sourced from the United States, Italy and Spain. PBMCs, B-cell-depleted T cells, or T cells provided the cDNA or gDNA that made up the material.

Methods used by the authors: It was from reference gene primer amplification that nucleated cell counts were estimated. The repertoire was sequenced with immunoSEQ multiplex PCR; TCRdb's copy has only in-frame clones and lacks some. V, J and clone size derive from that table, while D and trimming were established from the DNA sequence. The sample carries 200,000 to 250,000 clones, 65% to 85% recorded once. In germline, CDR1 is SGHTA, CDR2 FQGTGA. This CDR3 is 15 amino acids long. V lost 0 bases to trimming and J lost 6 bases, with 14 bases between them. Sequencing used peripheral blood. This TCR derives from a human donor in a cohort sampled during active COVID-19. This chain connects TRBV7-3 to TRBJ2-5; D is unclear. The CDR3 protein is CASSLTGTESQTQYF. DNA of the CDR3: TGTGCCAGCAGCTTAACGGGCACTGAATCCCAGACCCAGTACTTC.